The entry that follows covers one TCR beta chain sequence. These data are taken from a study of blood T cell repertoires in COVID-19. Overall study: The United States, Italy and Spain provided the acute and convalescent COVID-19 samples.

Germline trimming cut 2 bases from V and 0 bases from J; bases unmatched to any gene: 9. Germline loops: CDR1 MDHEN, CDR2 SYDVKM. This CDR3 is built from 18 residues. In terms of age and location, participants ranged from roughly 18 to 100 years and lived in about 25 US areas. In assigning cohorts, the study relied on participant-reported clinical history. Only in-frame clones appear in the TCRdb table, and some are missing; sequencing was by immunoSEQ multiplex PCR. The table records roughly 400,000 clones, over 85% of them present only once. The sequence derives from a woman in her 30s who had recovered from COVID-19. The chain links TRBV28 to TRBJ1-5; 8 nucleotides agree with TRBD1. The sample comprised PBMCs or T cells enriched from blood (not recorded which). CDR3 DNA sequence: TGTGCCAGCAGTTTACCATCAGGGGGCTGGGGTAGCAATCAGCCCCAGCATTTT. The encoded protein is CASSLPSGGWGSNQPQHF.